The clone carrying this TCR beta chain turned up a few times. This specimen belongs to a study of blood T cell repertoires in COVID-19. Study-wide context: The origin of the acute and convalescent COVID-19 samples was the United States, Italy and Spain. PBMCs, B-cell-depleted T cells, or T cells provided the cDNA or gDNA that made up the material.

This table comes from immunoSEQ multiplex PCR, and its TCRdb copy is limited to in-frame clones, with some not included. The sample has more than 150,000 clones; about four fifths are singletons. The ends lost 5 bases at V and 0 bases at J; junction bases unmatched: 6. The CDR3 is 15 amino acids. Germline V gene lookup returns CDR1 SEHNR and CDR2 FQNEAQ (reference sequence). This chain uses TRBV7-9 with TRBJ1-1; 7 bases fit TRBD1. The receptor was derived from a man in his sixties with acute or convalescent COVID-19. The specimen was peripheral blood. CDR3 coding DNA: TGTGCCAGCAGCCCTCGACAGGGCCTGAACACTGAAGCTTTCTTT. Its protein is CASSPRQGLNTEAFF.